This T cell receptor beta chain emerged from a study of cytomegalovirus exposure and HLA in healthy donors. CDR1 is LNHDA and CDR2 is SQIVND in the germline V gene (reference sequence). The CDR3 has 13 amino acids. V was clipped by 6 bases and J by 2 bases, with 10 bases between them. The PCR used 60 Vbeta and 13 Jbeta primers. TCRdb's copy holds only in-frame clones and misses some; the assay was immunoSEQ multiplex PCR. The table lists 90,000 to 150,000 clones, about 9.4% of them singletons. The sequence derives from a woman aged 40 to 50 in good health and CMV-seropositive. The chain carries TRBV19 and TRBJ1-1; tentative D call: TRBD1 (6 bases). Sequencing input: PBMCs. The CDR3 bases are TGTGCCAGTAGCGAACAGGGCAACACTGAAGCTTTCTTT. Its protein product is CASSEQGNTEAFF.